One and the same sample provided the 9 T cell receptor beta chains below, sequenced in a study of neoadjuvant nivolumab and ipilimumab in lung cancer. TCRdb keeps only in-frame clones here, not all; method: immunoSEQ multiplex PCR. Of several thousand clones listed, 75% to 80% were seen once; the top ten hold roughly 13%. Sequencing was performed on adjacent normal lung tissue, taken after neoadjuvant nivolumab, alone or with ipilimumab, at or shortly before surgery. The receptors come from an adult with non-small cell lung cancer.

This chain joins TRBV5-4 and TRBJ2-7; 12 bases map to TRBD1. CDR3 length equals 17 residues. J was trimmed by 5 bases and V by 4 bases; bases with no gene match: 13. CDR1 is SGHNT, CDR2 YYREEE, per germline (reference sequence). CDR3 residues: CASSRDSGDRGLNEQYF. The CDR3 nucleotides read TGTGCCAGCAGCCGGGATTCGGGGGACAGGGGGCTAAACGAGCAGTACTTC. The variable domain in full, completed from reference TRBV5-4 and TRBJ2-7, reads ETGVTQSPTHLIKTRGQQVTLRCSSQSGHNTVSWYQQALGQGPQFIFQYYREEENGRGNFPPRFSGLQFPNYSSELNVNALELDDSALYLCASSRDSGDRGLNEQYFGPGTRLTVT.

The V and J genes are TRBV11-2 and TRBJ1-2; maybe TRBD1 (5 bases). The ends were cut back, 2 bases at V and 5 bases at J, with 9 bases in the middle. Germline V CDR1 and CDR2: SGHAT, FQNNGV. The CDR3 is 13 amino acids. The CDR3 loop is CASSLLQGYGYTF. DNA of the CDR3: TGTGCCAGCAGCTTACTGCAGGGATATGGCTACACCTTC.

The rearrangement links TRBV11-2 to TRBJ2-5; a weak D match, TRBD2 (5 bases). The CDR3 is 13 amino acids. Germline V gene data show CDR1 as SGHAT and CDR2 as FQNNGV. V gave up 6 bases and J gave up 5 bases, with 13 bases separating them. The CDR3 DNA sequence: TGTGCCAGCAGGTGGAGGCAGTCGGAGACCCAGTACTTC. Translating gives CASRWRQSETQYF.

The chain combines TRBV5-6 with TRBJ1-2; no reliable D call. This CDR3 has 15 residues. Germline values: CDR1 SGHDT, CDR2 YYEEEE. V lost 0 bases to trimming and J lost 2 bases, with 11 bases between them. The CDR3 protein is CASSLVGRLNYGYTF. The CDR3 DNA reads as TGTGCCAGCAGCTTGGTAGGCAGATTGAACTATGGCTACACCTTC. The full variable domain, its missing parts supplied by reference TRBV5-6 and TRBJ1-2, is DAGVTQSPTHLIKTRGQQVTLRCSPKSGHDTVSWYQQALGQGPQFIFQYYEEEERQRGNFPDRFSGHQFPNYSSELNVNALLLGDSALYLCASSLVGRLNYGYTFGSGTRLTVV.

This clone was seen more than once but under ten times. This sequence joins TRBV7-9 and TRBJ2-1; tentatively, D is TRBD1 (6 bases). Germline CDR1 is SEHNR and CDR2 is FQNEAQ (reference sequence). Trimming took 3 bases from V and 9 from J, leaving 18 bases between them. There are 15 residues in the CDR3. The CDR3 coding sequence is TGTGCCAGCAGCTTTTCACAGGGTGATTTAGGTGAGCAGTTCTTC. This encodes CASSFSQGDLGEQFF.

V usage is TRBV19 and J usage is TRBJ1-4, with a tentative D call TRBD1 (5 bases). Trimming cost V 1 base and J 12 bases, with 18 bases left between them. This CDR3 spans 15 amino acids. Germline values: CDR1 LNHDA, CDR2 SQIVND (reference sequence). The CDR3 sequence: CASSIARMAAGELFF. DNA for the CDR3: TGTGCCAGTAGTATAGCCCGGATGGCGGCGGGGGAACTGTTTTTT.

The gene calls are TRBV5-4 and TRBJ2-2, with 14 bases identical to TRBD2. Trimming cost V 4 bases and J 6 bases; bases outside gene matches: 2. This CDR3 is 15 amino acids long. CDR1 and CDR2 from the germline V gene are SGHNT and YYREEE (reference sequence). CDR3 sequence reads: CASSPGLAGAGELFF. The CDR3 coding sequence is TGTGCCAGCAGCCCGGGACTAGCGGGGGCCGGGGAGCTGTTTTTT.

This clone was seen a handful of times. The chain combines TRBV4-3 with TRBJ2-7; 7 nucleotides line up with TRBD1. This CDR3 has 16 residues. Germline V gives CDR1 LGHNA, CDR2 YSLEER. The J segment lost 2 bases and the V segment lost 3 bases, leaving 10 bases of the junction unmatched. The DNA for the CDR3 is TGCGCCAGCAGCCATACCAGGACAGGCCTAACCTACGAGCAGTACTTC. Its protein is CASSHTRTGLTYEQYF.

This clone was recorded only once. The CDR3, as DNA: TGTGCCAGCAGCGACAGGGGGAACTATGGCTACACCTTC. Amino acid sequence: CASSDRGNYGYTF. The chain couples TRBV9 to TRBJ1-2; 8 bases fit TRBD1. Germline assignment: CDR1 SGDLS and CDR2 YYNGEE. The CDR3 covers 13 residues. With V trimmed by 3 bases and J by 2 bases, 0 bases remained unmatched.